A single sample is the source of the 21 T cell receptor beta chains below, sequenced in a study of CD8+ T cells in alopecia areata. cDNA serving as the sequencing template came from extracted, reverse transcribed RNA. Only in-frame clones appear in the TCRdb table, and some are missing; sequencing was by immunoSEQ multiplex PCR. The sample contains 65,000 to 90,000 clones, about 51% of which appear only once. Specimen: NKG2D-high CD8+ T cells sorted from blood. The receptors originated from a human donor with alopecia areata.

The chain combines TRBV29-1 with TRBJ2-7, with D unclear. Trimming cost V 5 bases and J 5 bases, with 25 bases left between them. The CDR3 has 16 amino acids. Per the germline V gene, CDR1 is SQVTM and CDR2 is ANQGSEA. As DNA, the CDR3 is TGCAGCGTTACAGACGGGTCGGGCCATGGAAGGGACGAGCAGTACTTC. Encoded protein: CSVTDGSGHGRDEQYF.

The CDR3 loop reads CSVRSGGGLRGQYF. The CDR3 DNA follows: TGCAGCGTACGATCAGGGGGGGGCCTACGAGGACAGTACTTC. The J gene is TRBJ2-7, the V gene TRBV29-1, with D perhaps TRBD1 or TRBD2 (7 bases each). This CDR3 comprises 14 residues. Germline values: CDR1 SQVTM, CDR2 ANQGSEA. Trimming stripped 6 bases from V and 10 bases from J, with 25 bases between.

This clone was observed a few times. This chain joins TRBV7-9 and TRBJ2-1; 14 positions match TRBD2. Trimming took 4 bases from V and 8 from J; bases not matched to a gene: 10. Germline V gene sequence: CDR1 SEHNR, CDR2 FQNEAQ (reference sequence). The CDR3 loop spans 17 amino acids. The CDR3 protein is CASSSRLAGGPGDEQFF. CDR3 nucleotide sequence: TGTGCCAGCAGCTCGCGACTAGCGGGGGGGCCTGGGGATGAGCAGTTCTTC. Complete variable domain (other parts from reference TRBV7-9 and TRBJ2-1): DTGVSQNPRHKITKRGQNVTFRCDPISEHNRLYWYRQTLGQGPEFLTYFQNEAQLEKSRLLSDRFSAERPKGSFSTLEIQRTEQGDSAMYLCASSSRLAGGPGDEQFFGPGTRLTVL.

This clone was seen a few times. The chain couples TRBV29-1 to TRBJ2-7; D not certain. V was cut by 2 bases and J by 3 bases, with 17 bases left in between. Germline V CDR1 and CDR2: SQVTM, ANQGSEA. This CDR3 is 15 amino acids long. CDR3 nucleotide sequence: TGCAGCGTTGAACTCCCCTCAGGTCGTCTCTACGAGCAGTACTTC. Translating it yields CSVELPSGRLYEQYF.

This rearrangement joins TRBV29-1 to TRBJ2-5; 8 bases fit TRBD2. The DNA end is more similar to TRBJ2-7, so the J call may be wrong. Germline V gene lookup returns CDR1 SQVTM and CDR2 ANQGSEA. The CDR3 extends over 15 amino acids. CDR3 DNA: TGCAGCGTTGAGTCTCTGGGACTAGGAACTGGCGAGCAGTACTTC. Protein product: CSVESLGLGTGEQYF.

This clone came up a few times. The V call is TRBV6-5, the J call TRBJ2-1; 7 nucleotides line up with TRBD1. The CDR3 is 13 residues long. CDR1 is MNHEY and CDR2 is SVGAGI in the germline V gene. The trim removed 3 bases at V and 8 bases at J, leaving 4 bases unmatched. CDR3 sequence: CASSYYDRDEQFF. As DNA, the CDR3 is TGTGCCAGCAGTTATTATGACAGGGATGAGCAGTTCTTC.

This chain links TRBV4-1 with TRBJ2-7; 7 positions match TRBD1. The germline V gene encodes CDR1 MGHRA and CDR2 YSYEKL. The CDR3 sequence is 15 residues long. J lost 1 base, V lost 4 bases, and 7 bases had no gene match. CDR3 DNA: TGCGCCAGCAGCCCTAGGACAGGTACATCCTACGAGCAGTACTTC. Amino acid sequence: CASSPRTGTSYEQYF.

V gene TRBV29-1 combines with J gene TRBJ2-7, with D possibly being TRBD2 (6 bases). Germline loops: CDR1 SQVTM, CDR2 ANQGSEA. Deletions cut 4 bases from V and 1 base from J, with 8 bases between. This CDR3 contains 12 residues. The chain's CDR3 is CSVGGLSYEQYF. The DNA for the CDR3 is TGCAGCGTTGGTGGACTATCCTACGAGCAGTACTTC.

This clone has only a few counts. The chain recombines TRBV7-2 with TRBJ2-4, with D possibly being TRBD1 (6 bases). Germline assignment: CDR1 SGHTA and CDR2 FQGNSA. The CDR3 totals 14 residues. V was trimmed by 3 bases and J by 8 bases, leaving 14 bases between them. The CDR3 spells CASSLDSGADIQYF. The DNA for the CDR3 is TGTGCCAGCAGCTTGGACAGTGGAGCCGACATTCAGTACTTC.

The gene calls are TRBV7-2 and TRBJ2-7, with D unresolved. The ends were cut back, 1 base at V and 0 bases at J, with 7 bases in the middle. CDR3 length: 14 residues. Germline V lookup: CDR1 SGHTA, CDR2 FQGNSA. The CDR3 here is CASSLGGISYEQYF. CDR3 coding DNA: TGTGCCAGCAGCTTAGGTGGGATCTCCTACGAGCAGTACTTC.

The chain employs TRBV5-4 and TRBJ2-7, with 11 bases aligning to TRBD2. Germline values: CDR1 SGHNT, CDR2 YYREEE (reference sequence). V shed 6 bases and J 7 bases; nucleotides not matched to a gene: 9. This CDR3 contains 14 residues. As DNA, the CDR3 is TGTGCCAGCAAAGGGCCCCTAGCGGGGGGTGAGCAGTACTTC. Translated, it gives CASKGPLAGGEQYF.

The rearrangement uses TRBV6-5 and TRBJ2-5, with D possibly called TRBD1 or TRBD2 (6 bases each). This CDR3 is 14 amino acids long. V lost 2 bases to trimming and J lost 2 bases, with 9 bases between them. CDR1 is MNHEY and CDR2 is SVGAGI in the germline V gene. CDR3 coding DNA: TGTGCCAGCAGTTACGGAGGGGGACAAGAGACCCAGTACTTC. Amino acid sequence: CASSYGGGQETQYF.

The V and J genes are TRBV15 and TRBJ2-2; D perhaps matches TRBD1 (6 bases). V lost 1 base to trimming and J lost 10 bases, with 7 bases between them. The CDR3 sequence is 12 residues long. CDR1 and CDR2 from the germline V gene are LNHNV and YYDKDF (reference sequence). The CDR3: CATSRGGLELFF. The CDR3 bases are TGTGCCACCAGCAGAGGGGGGCTGGAGCTGTTTTTT.

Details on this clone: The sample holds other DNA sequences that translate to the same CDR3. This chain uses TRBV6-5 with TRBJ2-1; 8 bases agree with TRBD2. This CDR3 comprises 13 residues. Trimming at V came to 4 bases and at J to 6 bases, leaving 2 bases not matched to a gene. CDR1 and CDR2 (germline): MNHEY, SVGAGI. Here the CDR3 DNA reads TGTGCCAGCAGTTCGACTAGCGCCAATGAGCAGTTCTTC. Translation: CASSSTSANEQFF.

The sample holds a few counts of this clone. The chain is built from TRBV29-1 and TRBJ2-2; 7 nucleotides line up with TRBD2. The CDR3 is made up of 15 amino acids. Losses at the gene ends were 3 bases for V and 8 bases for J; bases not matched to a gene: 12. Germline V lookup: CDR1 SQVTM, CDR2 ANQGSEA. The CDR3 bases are TGCAGCGTTGAGCTAGTGGGAGGGCCTAATGGGGAGCTGTTTTTT. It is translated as CSVELVGGPNGELFF.

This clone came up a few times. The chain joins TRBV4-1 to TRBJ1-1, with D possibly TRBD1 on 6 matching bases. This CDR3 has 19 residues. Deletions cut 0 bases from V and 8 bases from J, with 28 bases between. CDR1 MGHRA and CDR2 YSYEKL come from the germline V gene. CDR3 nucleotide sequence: TGCGCCAGCAGCCAAGAGTTCCAAGTCTCCTCTGGGGGGCGGAACGAAGCTTTCTTT. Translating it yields CASSQEFQVSSGGRNEAFF.

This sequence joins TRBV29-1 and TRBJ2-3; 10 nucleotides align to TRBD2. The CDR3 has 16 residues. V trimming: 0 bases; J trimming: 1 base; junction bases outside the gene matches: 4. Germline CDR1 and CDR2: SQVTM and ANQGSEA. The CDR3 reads CSVEDVAGGGTDTQYF. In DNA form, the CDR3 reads TGCAGCGTTGAAGATGTAGCGGGAGGAGGCACAGATACGCAGTATTTT.

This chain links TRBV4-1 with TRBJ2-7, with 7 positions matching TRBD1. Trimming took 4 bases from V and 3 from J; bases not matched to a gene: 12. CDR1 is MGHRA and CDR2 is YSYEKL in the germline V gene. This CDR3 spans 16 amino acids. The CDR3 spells CASSPTTGETSYEQYF. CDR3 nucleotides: TGCGCCAGCAGCCCGACAACAGGGGAAACCAGCTACGAGCAGTACTTC.

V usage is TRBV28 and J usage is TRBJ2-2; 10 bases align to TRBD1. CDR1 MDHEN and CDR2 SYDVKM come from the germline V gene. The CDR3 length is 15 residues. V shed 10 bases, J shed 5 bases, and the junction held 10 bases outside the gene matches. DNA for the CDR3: TGTGCCACCCAACCCGGGACAGGGGTAACCGGGGAGCTGTTTTTT. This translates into CATQPGTGVTGELFF.

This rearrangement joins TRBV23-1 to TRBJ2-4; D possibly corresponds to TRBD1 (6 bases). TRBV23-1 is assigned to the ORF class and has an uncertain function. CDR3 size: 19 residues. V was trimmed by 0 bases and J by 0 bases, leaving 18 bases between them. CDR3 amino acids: CASSQSGQGPPLAKNIQYF. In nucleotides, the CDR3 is TGCGCCAGCAGTCAATCGGGCCAGGGGCCTCCCCTAGCCAAAAACATTCAGTACTTC.

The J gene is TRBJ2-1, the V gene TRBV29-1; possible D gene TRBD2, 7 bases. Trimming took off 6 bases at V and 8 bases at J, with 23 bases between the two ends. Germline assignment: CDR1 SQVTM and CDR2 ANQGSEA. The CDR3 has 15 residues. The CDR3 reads CSVAEDWGGRDEQFF. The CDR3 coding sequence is TGCAGCGTCGCCGAGGATTGGGGGGGCCGTGATGAGCAGTTCTTC.